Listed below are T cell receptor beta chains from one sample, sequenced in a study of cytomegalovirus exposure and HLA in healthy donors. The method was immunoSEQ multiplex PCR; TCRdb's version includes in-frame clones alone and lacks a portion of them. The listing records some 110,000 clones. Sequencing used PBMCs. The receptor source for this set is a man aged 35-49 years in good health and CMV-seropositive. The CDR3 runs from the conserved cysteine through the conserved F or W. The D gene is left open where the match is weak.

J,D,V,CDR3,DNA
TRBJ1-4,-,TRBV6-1,CASSEWGGNEKLFF,TGTGCCAGCAGTGAATGGGGGGGTAACGAAAAACTGTTTTTT
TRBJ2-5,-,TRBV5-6,CASSPGGNPGWETQYF,TGTGCCAGCAGCCCTGGCGGGAATCCTGGGTGGGAGACCCAGTACTTC
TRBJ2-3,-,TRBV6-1,CASRDSSTDTQYF,TGTGCCAGCAGGGACAGCTCCACAGATACGCAGTATTTT
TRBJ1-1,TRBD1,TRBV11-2,CASSSGQGGTEAFF,TGTGCCAGCAGCTCCGGACAGGGAGGCACTGAAGCTTTCTTT
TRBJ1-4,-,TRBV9,CASSVGTATNEKLFF,TGTGCCAGCAGCGTAGGCACGGCAACTAATGAAAAACTGTTTTTT
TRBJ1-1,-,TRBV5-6,CASSLGGRELNTEAFF,TGTGCCAGCAGTCTTGGGGGCAGGGAGCTGAACACTGAAGCTTTCTTT
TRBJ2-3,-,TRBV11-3,CASSFGRRGADTQYF,TGTGCCAGCAGCTTTGGCAGACGCGGCGCAGATACGCAGTATTTT
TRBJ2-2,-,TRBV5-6,CASSQTAGELFF,TGTGCCAGCAGCCAGACTGCGGGGGAGCTGTTTTTT
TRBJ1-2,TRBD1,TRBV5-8,CASSLAGQGIYGYTF,TGTGCCAGCAGCTTGGCTGGACAGGGAATCTATGGCTACACCTTC
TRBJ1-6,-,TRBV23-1,CASSQGRDVSPLHF,TGCGCCAGCAGTCAAGGGCGGGATGTTTCACCCCTCCACTTT
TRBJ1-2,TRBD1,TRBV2,CASSITGAEGCTF,TGTGCCAGCAGTATTACAGGGGCTGAAGGCTGCACCTTC
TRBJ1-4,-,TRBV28,CASSPGVGKLFF,TGTGCCAGCAGTCCAGGGGTTGGAAAACTGTTTTTT
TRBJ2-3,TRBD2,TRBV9,CASSHRGLASNTQYF,TGTGCCAGCAGCCATCGGGGACTAGCCTCGAATACGCAGTATTTT
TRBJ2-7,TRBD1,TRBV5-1,CASSLAAGQGAKQYF,TGCGCCAGCAGCTTGGCCGCCGGACAGGGTGCAAAGCAGTACTTC
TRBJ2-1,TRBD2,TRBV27,CASSPGLAGVNEQFF,TGTGCCAGCAGTCCAGGACTAGCGGGAGTCAATGAGCAGTTCTTC
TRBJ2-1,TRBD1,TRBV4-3,CASSQDSGQGAFGEQFF,TGCGCCAGCAGCCAAGACTCGGGACAGGGGGCGTTTGGGGAGCAGTTCTTC
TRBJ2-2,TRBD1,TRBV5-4,CASSVPGQGWTGELFF,TGTGCCAGCAGCGTACCGGGACAGGGCTGGACCGGGGAGCTGTTTTTT
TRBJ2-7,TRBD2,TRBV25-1,CASTLAGGHEQYF,TGTGCCAGCACCCTAGCGGGAGGACATGAGCAGTACTTC
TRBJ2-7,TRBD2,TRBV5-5,CASSRAGEVFYEQYF,TGTGCCAGCAGTCGAGCGGGAGAAGTATTCTACGAGCAGTACTTC
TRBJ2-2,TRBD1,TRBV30,CAWSGQGSGELFF,TGTGCCTGGAGTGGACAGGGTAGCGGGGAGCTGTTTTTT
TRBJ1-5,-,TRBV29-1,CSVTGAGQPQHF,TGCAGCGTTACTGGGGCAGGTCAGCCCCAGCATTTT
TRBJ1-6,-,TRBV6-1,CASSEVSTLHF,TGTGCCAGCAGTGAAGTGTCTACCCTCCACTTT
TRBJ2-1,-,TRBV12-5,CASGGELPGNEQFF,TGTGCTAGTGGGGGAGAACTACCTGGGAATGAGCAGTTCTTC
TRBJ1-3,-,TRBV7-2,CASSLVVGLGLGNTIYF,TGTGCCAGCAGCTTAGTGGTAGGGTTGGGACTTGGAAACACCATATATTTT
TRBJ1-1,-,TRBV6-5,CASRDWRRNTEAFF,TGTGCCAGCAGAGATTGGCGGCGGAACACTGAAGCTTTCTTT
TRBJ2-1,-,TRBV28,CASSPGGSSYNEQFF,TGTGCCAGCAGCCCTGGGGGGAGCTCCTACAATGAGCAGTTCTTC
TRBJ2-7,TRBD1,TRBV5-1,CASSLGRGHYEQYF,TGCGCCAGCAGCTTGGGCAGGGGGCACTACGAGCAGTACTTC
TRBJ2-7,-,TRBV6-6,CASSADYRTDYEQYF,TGTGCCAGCAGTGCGGACTACCGAACTGACTACGAGCAGTACTTC
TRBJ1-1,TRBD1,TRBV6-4,CASRLTQGAVSAFF,TGTGCCAGCAGACTGACACAGGGGGCGGTTTCGGCTTTCTTT
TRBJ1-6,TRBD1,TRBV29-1,CSVGDRVNSPLHF,TGCAGCGTTGGGGACAGGGTTAATTCACCCCTCCACTTT
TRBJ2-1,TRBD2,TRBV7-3,CASSSSGIYNEQFF,TGTGCCAGCAGCTCTAGCGGGATCTACAATGAGCAGTTCTTC
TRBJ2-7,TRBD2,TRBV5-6,CASSQWGRLAFPYEQYF,TGTGCCAGCAGCCAGTGGGGTAGACTAGCCTTCCCCTACGAGCAGTACTTC
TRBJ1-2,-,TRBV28,CASTPRSNYGYTF,TGTGCCAGCACCCCTCGGTCTAACTATGGCTACACCTTC
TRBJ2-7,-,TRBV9,CASSVDYREYEQYF,TGTGCCAGCAGCGTAGACTACAGGGAGTACGAGCAGTACTTC
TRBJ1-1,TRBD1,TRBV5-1,CASSSPNRGGEAFF,TGCGCCAGCAGCAGCCCCAACAGGGGAGGTGAAGCTTTCTTT
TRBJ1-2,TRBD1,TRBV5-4,CASSFGTGGGYTF,TGTGCCAGCAGCTTTGGGACAGGTGGTGGCTACACCTTC
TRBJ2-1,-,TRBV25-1,CASSEGRRGQDNEQLF,TGTGCCAGCAGTGAAGGGCGGAGGGGGCAGGACAATGAGCAGCTCTTC
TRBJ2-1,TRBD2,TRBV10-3,CAIRSTSEGNEQFF,TGTGCCATCAGATCGACTAGCGAGGGCAATGAGCAGTTCTTC
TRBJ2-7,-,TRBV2,CASSAPNEQYF,TGTGCCAGCAGTGCCCCCAACGAGCAGTACTTC
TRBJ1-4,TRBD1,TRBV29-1,CSVETGTGNEKLFF,TGCAGCGTTGAAACAGGGACAGGGAATGAAAAACTGTTTTTT
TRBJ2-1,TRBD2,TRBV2,CASSDGLGVYNEQFF,TGTGCCAGCAGTGACGGACTAGGTGTCTACAATGAGCAGTTCTTC
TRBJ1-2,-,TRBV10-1,CASSDHGVGYTF,TGCGCCAGCAGTGATCACGGTGTTGGCTACACCTTC
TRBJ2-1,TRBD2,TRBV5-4,CASRGPAGGGNEQFF,TGTGCCAGCAGAGGTCCAGCGGGAGGTGGGAATGAGCAGTTCTTC
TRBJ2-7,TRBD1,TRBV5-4,CASSLVNRGQDEQYF,TGTGCCAGCAGCTTGGTTAACAGGGGCCAGGACGAGCAGTACTTC
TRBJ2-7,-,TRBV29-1,CSVVRGIYEQYF,TGCAGCGTTGTTCGGGGGATCTACGAGCAGTACTTC
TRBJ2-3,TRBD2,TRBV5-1,CASKGGGLAGLTDTQYF,TGCGCCAGCAAAGGGGGGGGACTAGCGGGTCTCACAGATACGCAGTATTTT
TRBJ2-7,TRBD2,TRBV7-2,CASSSSRTSATYEQYF,TGTGCCAGCAGCTCCTCCCGGACTAGCGCTACCTACGAGCAGTACTTC
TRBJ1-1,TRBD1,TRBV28,CASSPTGGNTEAFF,TGTGCCAGCAGTCCCACAGGGGGCAACACTGAAGCTTTCTTT
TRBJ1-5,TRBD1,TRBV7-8,CASSDGTDNQPQHF,TGTGCCAGCAGCGACGGGACAGACAATCAGCCCCAGCATTTT
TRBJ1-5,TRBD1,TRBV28,CASSDGQGRYQPQHF,TGTGCCAGCAGTGATGGACAGGGTCGATATCAGCCCCAGCATTTT
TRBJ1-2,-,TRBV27,CASSLYPGVGYTF,TGTGCCAGCAGTTTATATCCGGGGGTAGGCTACACCTTC
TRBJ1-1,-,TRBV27,CASSNLVRGEAFF,TGTGCCAGCAGCAACCTCGTCAGGGGAGAAGCTTTCTTT
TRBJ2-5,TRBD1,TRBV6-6,CASSYSSGGTETQYF,TGTGCCAGCAGTTACTCGTCAGGGGGTACAGAGACCCAGTACTTC
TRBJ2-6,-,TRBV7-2,CASSLRWTDLRSGANVLTF,TGTGCCAGCAGCCTGCGATGGACAGACTTGCGCTCTGGGGCCAACGTCCTGACTTTC
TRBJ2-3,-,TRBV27,CASKAEPTDTQYF,TGTGCCAGCAAGGCGGAGCCCACAGATACGCAGTATTTT